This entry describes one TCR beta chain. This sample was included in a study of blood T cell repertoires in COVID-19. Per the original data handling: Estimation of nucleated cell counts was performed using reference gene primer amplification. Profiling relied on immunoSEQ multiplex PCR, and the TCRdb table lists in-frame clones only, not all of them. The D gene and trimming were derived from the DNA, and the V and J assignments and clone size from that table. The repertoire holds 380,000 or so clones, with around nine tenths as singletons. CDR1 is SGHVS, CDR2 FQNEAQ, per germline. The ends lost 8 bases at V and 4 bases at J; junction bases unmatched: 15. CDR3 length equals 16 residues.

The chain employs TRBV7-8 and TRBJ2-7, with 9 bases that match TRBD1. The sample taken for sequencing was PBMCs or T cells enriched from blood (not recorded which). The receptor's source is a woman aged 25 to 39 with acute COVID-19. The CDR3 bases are TGTGCCAGCCCCCCGTCGGACGGGACAGGGCTTTACGAGCAGTACTTC. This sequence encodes CASPPSDGTGLYEQYF.